This is a list of T cell receptor beta chains from one sample in a study of blood T cell repertoires in COVID-19. Method: immunoSEQ multiplex PCR; TCRdb's copy keeps in-frame clones and lacks some. The sample records 200,000 to 250,000 clones, 80% to 90% being singletons. Sequencing was done on a sample of PBMCs or T cells enriched from blood (not recorded which). These receptors came from a young woman in a cohort exposed to, infected with or recovered from COVID-19 (not recorded which). CDR3s include the opening cysteine and the closing phenylalanine or tryptophan. The D gene is left open where the match is weak. The listing skips clone size in some rows; elsewhere it reads once, few, many or a size class.

cdr3_length	d_call	clone_size	v_call	j_call	cdr3_nt	cdr3_aa
15	TRBD1	-	TRBV24-1	TRBJ2-7	TGTGCCACCAGTGATTCAGGACAGGGGGCGGAGGAGCAGTACTTC	CATSDSGQGAEEQYF
15	-	-	TRBV9	TRBJ2-5	TGTGCCAGCAGCGTTAGCGCCGGGACTCAAGAGACCCAGTACTTC	CASSVSAGTQETQYF
12	TRBD1	once	TRBV19	TRBJ1-5	TGTGCCAGTAACAGGGGCGGTCAGCCCCAGCATTTT	CASNRGGQPQHF
18	TRBD1	-	TRBV27	TRBJ2-1	TGTGCCAGCAGTCCGGGGCCCGGACAGGGGGCCTCATCCGGTGAGCAGTTCTTC	CASSPGPGQGASSGEQFF
15	TRBD1	-	TRBV24-1	TRBJ1-5	TGTGCCACCAGTGATACCGGACAGGGTGTAAAGCCCCAGCATTTT	CATSDTGQGVKPQHF
16	-	-	TRBV19	TRBJ2-1	TGTGCCAGTACCCGAGTAGCCGGCAGCTCCTACAATGAGCAGTTCTTC	CASTRVAGSSYNEQFF
13	-	once	TRBV3-1/TRBV3-2	TRBJ1-6	TGTGCCAGCAACTTCGGGGGGGATTCACCCCTCCACTTT	CASNFGGDSPLHF
14	-	once	TRBV5-4	TRBJ1-5	TGTGCCAGCAGCAACGGGACACTCAATCAGCCCCAGCATTTT	CASSNGTLNQPQHF
15	-	-	TRBV5-1	TRBJ2-7	TGCGCCAGCAGCCGATCAGCGAACCGGGCCTACGAGCAGTACTTC	CASSRSANRAYEQYF
11	-	-	TRBV24-1	TRBJ2-5	TGTGCCACCCGGGACCAAGAGACCCAGTACTTC	CATRDQETQYF
15	TRBD1	-	TRBV6-5	TRBJ1-2	TGTGCCAGCACCCAGGGGACAGGGGTTAACTATGGCTACACCTTC	CASTQGTGVNYGYTF
13	-	once	TRBV6-5	TRBJ2-3	TGTGCCACCCACCCAGGGGGGACAGATACGCAGTATTTT	CATHPGGTDTQYF
14	-	-	TRBV19	TRBJ1-6	TGTGCCAGTAGTTTCGGAACAGCAAATTCACCCCTCCACTTT	CASSFGTANSPLHF
16	TRBD2	-	TRBV28	TRBJ2-1	TGTGCCAGCAGTTTGGGACTAGCGGACGCCTACAATGAGCAGTTCTTC	CASSLGLADAYNEQFF
15	TRBD2	-	TRBV7-6	TRBJ2-2	TGTGCCAGCAGCTTAGCGGGAGGGGAGGCCGGGGAGCTGTTTTTT	CASSLAGGEAGELFF
14	-	-	TRBV11-3	TRBJ2-1	TGTGCCAGCAGCTTAGTATCGGTCAACAATGAGCAGTTCTTC	CASSLVSVNNEQFF
14	TRBD1	few	TRBV19	TRBJ2-5	TGTGCCAGTAGTATCACAGGGGGCCAAGAGACCCAGTACTTC	CASSITGGQETQYF
13	-	-	TRBV7-2	TRBJ1-1	TGTGCCAGCAGCTTACAGGGGCACACTGAAGCTTTCTTT	CASSLQGHTEAFF
15	TRBD1	-	TRBV6-1	TRBJ2-2	TGTGCCAGCAGACCCGGGACAGGACACACCGGGGAGCTGTTTTTT	CASRPGTGHTGELFF
15	TRBD1	-	TRBV7-8	TRBJ1-4	TGTGCCAGCAGCCGAGGGGGGACAGGGGGCCAAAAACTGTTTTTT	CASSRGGTGGQKLFF
15	-	once	TRBV28	TRBJ1-5	TGTGCCAGCGTATCAGGGTTCGTCGGCAATCAGCCCCAGCATTTT	CASVSGFVGNQPQHF
15	-	few	TRBV27	TRBJ2-7	TGTGCCAGCAGTTTATCGAGCAGGGCCCATTACGAGCAGTACTTC	CASSLSSRAHYEQYF
13	-	-	TRBV27	TRBJ2-7	TGTGCCAGCAGCCAACGGGTCGGCTACGAGCAGTACTTC	CASSQRVGYEQYF
13	-	-	TRBV12-3/TRBV12-4	TRBJ1-5	TGTGCCAGCAGTGATGGGCCCAATCAGCCCCAGCATTTT	CASSDGPNQPQHF
10	TRBD1	-	TRBV5-8	TRBJ1-5	TGTGCCAGCAGCCGGGGACAGCAGCATTTT	CASSRGQQHF
12	-	-	TRBV4-2	TRBJ1-2	TGTGCCAGCAGCCAAGGACAGGATGGCTACACCTTC	CASSQGQDGYTF
17	TRBD2	-	TRBV5-4	TRBJ2-1	TGTGCCAGCAGCTTGGATCCGGGGGGGAGCTCCTACAATGAGCAGTTCTTC	CASSLDPGGSSYNEQFF
19	TRBD2	once	TRBV19	TRBJ2-3	TGTGCCAGTAGTATACTGGGCCTAGCGGGGGGGAAAGGCACAGATACGCAGTATTTT	CASSILGLAGGKGTDTQYF
17	-	-	TRBV3-1/TRBV3-2	TRBJ1-4	TGTGCCAGCAGCCCCCGTCCAGGTTTAGGGGCTAATGAAAAACTGTTTTTT	CASSPRPGLGANEKLFF
15	TRBD2	-	TRBV5-1	TRBJ2-5	TGCGCCAGCAGCCTGGGACTAGCGGCGCAAGAGACCCAGTACTTC	CASSLGLAAQETQYF
15	TRBD1	-	TRBV28	TRBJ2-7	TGTGCCAGCAGTTTAGGGACAGGGGGCCTGGACGAGCAGTACTTC	CASSLGTGGLDEQYF
13	-	once	TRBV11-2	TRBJ1-6	TGTGCCAGCAGCTTAGCAGGTAATTCACCCCTCCACTTT	CASSLAGNSPLHF
21	TRBD2	-	TRBV6-8	TRBJ2-2	TGTGCCAGCAGTTACTCGATTCCAGCGGGGGGGCTACGGGTCAACACCGGGGAGCTGTTTTTT	CASSYSIPAGGLRVNTGELFF